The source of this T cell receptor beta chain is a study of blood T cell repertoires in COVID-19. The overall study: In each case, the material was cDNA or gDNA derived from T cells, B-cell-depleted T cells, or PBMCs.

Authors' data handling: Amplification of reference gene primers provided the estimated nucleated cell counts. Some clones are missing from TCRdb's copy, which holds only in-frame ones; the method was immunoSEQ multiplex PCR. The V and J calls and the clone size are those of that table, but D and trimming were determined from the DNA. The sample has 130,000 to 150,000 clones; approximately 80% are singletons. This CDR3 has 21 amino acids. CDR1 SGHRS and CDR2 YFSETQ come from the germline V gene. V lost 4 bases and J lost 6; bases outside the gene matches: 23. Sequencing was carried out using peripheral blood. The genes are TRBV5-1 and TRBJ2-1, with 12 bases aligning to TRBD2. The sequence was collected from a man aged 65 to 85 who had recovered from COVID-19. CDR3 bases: TGCGCCAGCAGCAGAAAACCCAGGACTAGCGGGATTGGCCACCAATTCAATGAGCAGTTCTTC. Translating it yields CASSRKPRTSGIGHQFNEQFF.